The 19 T cell receptor beta chains in this list originate from one sample, sequenced in a study of Ad26.COV2.S vaccination and SARS-CoV-2 variants. Produced via immunoSEQ multiplex PCR; TCRdb's table is partial and in-frame only. The sample has roughly 420,000 clones, about 88% seen once. Regarding treatment: 19 received Ad26.COV2.S at low or high dose, single or two shots; roughly five received placebo; per-sample allocation not given. On day 63 after the first injection, vaccine and placebo recipients gave samples. The sequenced sample was peripheral blood, obtained in a trial of Ad26.COV2.S vaccine versus placebo. The receptors were sampled from a person between 18 and 60 years old who received the Ad26.COV2.S COVID-19 vaccine or a placebo.

This chain connects TRBV28 to TRBJ1-1, with unresolved D. V dropped 6 bases and J dropped 3 bases, with 11 bases sitting between them. CDR1 MDHEN and CDR2 SYDVKM come from the germline V gene. This CDR3 is 13 amino acids long. This CDR3 is CASSQDIHTEAFF. CDR3 nucleotide sequence: TGTGCCAGCAGCCAAGATATTCACACTGAAGCTTTCTTT.

The gene calls are TRBV30 and TRBJ2-4; D is uncertain. Trimming took off 5 bases at V and 0 bases at J, with 11 bases between the two ends. The CDR3 length is 14 residues. In germline, CDR1 is GTSNPN, CDR2 SVGIG (reference sequence). CDR3 protein: CAWGKHVAKNIQYF. CDR3 DNA sequence: TGTGCCTGGGGCAAACATGTAGCCAAAAACATTCAGTACTTC.

The chain links TRBV14 to TRBJ1-1; possibly TRBD1 for D (5 bases). V dropped 4 bases and J dropped 8 bases, with 14 bases sitting between them. The CDR3 loop spans 13 amino acids. CDR1 and CDR2 from the germline V gene are SGHDN and FVKESK. The CDR3 reads CASSRQGGGEAFF. Written as DNA, the CDR3 is TGTGCCAGCAGCCGCCAGGGAGGTGGGGAAGCTTTCTTT. Using reference TRBV14 and TRBJ1-1 for the parts outside the CDR3, the full variable domain is EAGVTQFPSHSVIEKGQTVTLRCDPISGHDNLYWYRRVMGKEIKFLLHFVKESKQDESGMPNNRFLAERTGGTYSTLKVQPAELEDSGVYFCASSRQGGGEAFFGQGTRLTVV.

This clone appeared once. The V gene is TRBV10-3, the J gene TRBJ1-5; perhaps TRBD1 as D (6 bases). V was trimmed by 3 bases and J by 11 bases, leaving 11 bases between them. In germline, CDR1 is ENHRY, CDR2 SYGVKD. This CDR3 is 12 amino acids long. The chain's CDR3 is CAISEQGWSQHF. CDR3 bases: TGTGCCATCAGTGAACAGGGATGGTCCCAGCATTTT.

V and J are TRBV7-2 and TRBJ2-1, with D perhaps TRBD2 (5 bases). The CDR3 sequence is 15 residues long. Trimming left V 3 bases short and J 0 bases short, with 9 bases between. Per the germline V gene, CDR1 is SGHTA and CDR2 is FQGNSA. In DNA form, the CDR3 reads TGTGCCAGCAGCTTGTTGGCGGGCTCCTACAATGAGCAGTTCTTC. Translating it yields CASSLLAGSYNEQFF.

The rearrangement joins TRBV2 to TRBJ1-3; possibly TRBD1 for D (5 bases). Trimming took off 6 bases at V and 0 bases at J, with 9 bases between the two ends. Germline CDR1 and CDR2: SNHLY and FYNNEI. This CDR3 contains 14 residues. The CDR3 DNA reads as TGTGCCAGCAGACAGGCCAACTCTGGAAACACCATATATTTT. This encodes CASRQANSGNTIYF.

The genes are TRBV20-1 and TRBJ1-1; D gene unclear. Trimming cost V 2 bases and J 11 bases, with 12 bases left between them. The germline gives CDR1 DFQATT, CDR2 SNEGSKA (reference sequence). The CDR3 is 11 residues long. CDR3 loop: CSARKQLLAFF. The DNA for the CDR3 is TGCAGTGCTAGAAAGCAGCTGCTTGCTTTCTTT.

This clone was recorded a few times. The gene calls are TRBV6-2 or TRBV6-3 and TRBJ1-1; D is ambiguous. CDR3 size: 14 residues. Deletions cut 6 bases from V and 0 bases from J, with 11 bases between. Germline V gene lookup returns CDR1 MNHEY and CDR2 SVGEGT. Written as DNA, the CDR3 is TGTGCCAGCAGCTCAAATGACCTGAACACTGAAGCTTTCTTT. Translating it yields CASSSNDLNTEAFF.

The gene calls are TRBV28 and TRBJ2-1, with D perhaps given as TRBD1 or TRBD2 (5 bases each). Germline CDR1 is MDHEN and CDR2 is SYDVKM. The CDR3 sequence is 13 residues long. Between the trimmed V and J ends, which lost 7 bases and 9 bases, there was a span of 16 bases. The CDR3 nucleotides read TGTGCCAGCACCCAAGAGGGGCCGGGTGAGCAGTTCTTC. Protein sequence: CASTQEGPGEQFF.

The gene calls are TRBV6-4 and TRBJ1-6; D is possibly TRBD1 (6 bases). The CDR3 consists of 14 residues. Trimming pared 8 bases from V and 3 bases from J, leaving 11 bases between. Germline V gene data show CDR1 as MRHNA and CDR2 as SNTAGT. CDR3 region: CASGTGLYNSPLHF. The CDR3 DNA sequence: TGTGCCAGCGGAACAGGGCTCTATAATTCACCCCTCCACTTT.

This clone is a singleton in its sample. The chain is built from TRBV4-3 and TRBJ2-7, with D perhaps matching TRBD1 (5 bases). Germline V gene lookup returns CDR1 LGHNA and CDR2 YSLEER. The CDR3 has 14 residues. Trimming pared 4 bases from V and 1 base from J, leaving 11 bases between. The CDR3 DNA is TGCGCCAGCAGCCCAGGACACCAGTCCTACGAGCAGTACTTC. Its protein is CASSPGHQSYEQYF.

J is TRBJ1-4 and V is TRBV9, with D unresolved. Germline loops: CDR1 SGDLS, CDR2 YYNGEE. The V end lost 0 bases, the J end lost 7 bases, and 16 bases lay between the germline ends. This CDR3 is 16 amino acids long. CDR3 in DNA: TGTGCCAGCAGCGTAGCTCAAGATGGAGTTAGTGAAAAACTGTTTTTT. Translated: CASSVAQDGVSEKLFF.

The chain recombines TRBV9 with TRBJ1-1; 10 bases line up with TRBD1. With 4 bases clipped from V and 8 bases from J, the junction kept 8 bases outside the gene matches. CDR1 SGDLS and CDR2 YYNGEE come from the germline V gene. This CDR3 has 14 residues. CDR3 DNA: TGTGCCAGCAGCCCTCGAGGACAGGGGGGCGAAGCTTTCTTT. As protein: CASSPRGQGGEAFF. Supplemented by reference TRBV9 and TRBJ1-1, the full variable domain reads DSGVTQTPKHLITATGQRVTLRCSPRSGDLSVYWYQQSLDQGLQFLIQYYNGEERAKGNILERFSAQQFPDLHSELNLSSLELGDSALYFCASSPRGQGGEAFFGQGTRLTVV.

CDR3 amino acids: CAISGGQGSSYEQYV. CDR3 DNA: TGTGCCATCAGTGGGGGACAGGGGAGCTCCTACGAGCAGTACGTC. This chain uses TRBV10-3 with TRBJ2-7, with 10 bases lining up with TRBD1. Germline-derived CDR1 and CDR2 are ENHRY and SYGVKD. V dropped 4 bases and J dropped 0; count of bases not matched to a gene: 3. The CDR3 covers 15 residues.

The gene calls are TRBV6-1 and TRBJ1-1, with D unresolved. V was shortened by 1 base and J by 3 bases, with 12 bases between the two germline ends. Germline CDR1 reads MNHNS; CDR2 reads SASEGT. CDR3 length: 15 residues. The CDR3 coding sequence is TGTGCCAGCAGTGAAGACCCAGGCGTCGACACTGAAGCTTTCTTT. Its translation: CASSEDPGVDTEAFF.

This CDR3 is CASSSPYSGHYEQYF. CDR3 bases: TGTGCCAGCAGCTCCCCGTACAGCGGCCACTACGAGCAGTACTTC. V is TRBV5-4 and J is TRBJ2-7; tentative D call: TRBD2 (5 bases). Germline CDR1 SGHNT, CDR2 YYREEE (reference sequence). The CDR3 covers 15 residues. V shed 3 bases and J shed 3 bases, with 16 bases lying between them.

The chain recombines TRBV4-1 with TRBJ1-3; 10 nucleotides align to TRBD1. The CDR3 covers 16 residues. Germline CDR1 MGHRA, CDR2 YSYEKL. The V segment lost 0 bases and the J segment 4 bases; nucleotides outside the gene matches: 3. CDR3 nucleotide sequence: TGCGCCAGCAGCCAAGACGACAGGGGGCGCGGAAACACCATATATTTT. Translating it yields CASSQDDRGRGNTIYF.

A remark on this clone: This CDR3 is also generated by other DNA sequences in the sample. V is TRBV19 and J is TRBJ1-4, with 7 bases fitting TRBD1. The germline V gene encodes CDR1 LNHDA and CDR2 SQIVND (reference sequence). V dropped 7 bases and J dropped 0; count of bases not matched to a gene: 5. The CDR3 runs to 15 residues. The CDR3 region has the DNA TGTGCCAGTAAGGACAGGCCCGCAACTAATGAAAAACTGTTTTTT. Protein sequence: CASKDRPATNEKLFF.

The V call is TRBV9, the J call TRBJ2-5, with TRBD1 matching 8 bases. The V gene end was trimmed by 0 bases and the J gene end by 4 bases; junction bases not matched to a gene: 8. The CDR3 is 16 residues long. Germline V gene lookup returns CDR1 SGDLS and CDR2 YYNGEE. CDR3 amino acids: CASSVGALDRGETQYF. The CDR3 DNA sequence: TGTGCCAGCAGCGTAGGGGCGTTAGACAGGGGAGAGACCCAGTACTTC.